The clone carrying this T cell receptor beta chain has more than one count but fewer than ten. The sample is drawn from a study of T-cell memory formation after mild COVID-19. TCRdb re-derived calls from the 5' RACE reads in MiXCR, one entry per CDR3 protein. The sample has roughly 300,000 distinct CDR3 sequences, approximately 8.4% seen once; the top ten hold around a fifth. The V end was cut by 6 bases, the J end by 2 bases, with 16 bases between. Germline values: CDR1 DFQATT, CDR2 SNEGSKA (reference sequence). This CDR3 comprises 14 residues. This chain connects TRBV20-1 to TRBJ2-5; no clear D. Sequencing was performed on PBMCs or a T cell subset sorted from them (not recorded which). This clonotype originated in a young man who had mild COVID-19 (a few samples of this study predate the infection). Cell type and time point are not known. The CDR3 reads CSATKRSFQETQYF. In DNA form, the CDR3 reads TGCAGTGCCACTAAAAGGTCCTTTCAAGAGACCCAGTACTTC.